This is a list of T cell receptor beta chains from one sample in a study of T cell changes during pregnancy in multiple sclerosis. Measured with immunoSEQ multiplex PCR; TCRdb has only the in-frame clones, and not every one. Of about 75,000 clones in the sample, about 94% are singletons; the top ten hold less than 0.15%. Sequenced here: CD4+ T cells from peripheral blood mononuclear cells, sampled after pregnancy. These receptor sequences come from a female donor with multiple sclerosis, enrolled in a pregnancy study. Both conserved end residues are part of each CDR3. Fields, in order: V gene, D gene, CDR3 length, J gene, CDR3 protein, CDR3 DNA. D genes are given only for firm matches.

>TRBV28|TRBD1|13|TRBJ1-2
CASNPGTGYGYTF
TGTGCCAGCAATCCCGGGACAGGATATGGCTACACCTTC
>TRBV6-1|NA|13|TRBJ1-2
CASSETSGVGYTF
TGTGCCAGCAGTGAAACATCGGGGGTCGGCTACACCTTC
>TRBV19|NA|13|TRBJ2-7
CASSSGVFYEQYF
TGTGCCAGTAGTAGCGGGGTATTCTACGAGCAGTACTTC
>TRBV7-2|TRBD2|16|TRBJ2-3
CASSLVPAGSTDTQYF
TGTGCCAGCAGCTTAGTGCCAGCGGGAAGCACAGATACGCAGTATTTT
>TRBV5-4|NA|18|TRBJ2-3
CASRWGAGPRQNGDTQYF
TGTGCCAGCAGGTGGGGTGCGGGACCCCGGCAGAATGGAGATACGCAGTATTTT
>TRBV19|NA|16|TRBJ2-1
CASSKLRDRNYNEQFF
TGTGCCAGTAGTAAGCTGCGGGACAGAAATTACAATGAGCAGTTCTTC
>TRBV9|NA|16|TRBJ2-1
CASSPRWEENYNEQFF
TGTGCCAGCAGCCCCCGGTGGGAGGAAAACTACAATGAGCAGTTCTTC
>TRBV7-2|TRBD1|15|TRBJ1-4
CASSHGQGPNEKLFF
TGTGCCAGCAGCCACGGACAGGGGCCTAATGAAAAACTGTTTTTT
>TRBV5-1|TRBD2|14|TRBJ2-1
CASSLPSGSNEQFF
TGCGCCAGCAGCTTGCCTAGCGGGAGCAATGAGCAGTTCTTC
>TRBV25-1|NA|15|TRBJ2-2
CASSEFLGGAGELFF
TGTGCCAGCAGTGAATTTCTAGGGGGGGCCGGGGAGCTGTTTTTT